This T cell receptor beta chain was found in a study of CD8 T cells in ankylosing spondylitis. Study outcomes and limitations: For ankylosing spondylitis blood, a TCR beta motif of under ten highly homologous variants appeared characteristic.

The length of the CDR3 is 11 residues. From germline, CDR1 is GTSNPN and CDR2 SVGIG (reference sequence). Using its own MiXCR run on the 5' RACE reads, TCRdb lists one record per CDR3 protein. The table shows about 52,000 distinct CDR3 sequences, with 7.4% occurring only once. This clonotype showed up just a few times. Its target is not known. With a much larger clone just one base away, this may be a read error. This TCR came from a female donor with ankylosing spondylitis or in good health (not recorded which). V gene TRBV30 combines with J gene TRBJ2-5; D remains ambiguous. Sequencing was performed on blood, either unsorted or a sorted T cell fraction (not recorded which). The CDR3 reads CAWSGQEPQYF. The CDR3 DNA is TGTGCCTGGAGTGGACAAGAGCCCCAGTACTTC.